Given below is one T cell receptor (beta chain) in context. The authors ran a second PCR of roughly 7 to 11 cycles using a sample-barcoded 5' primer and a J-beta primer mix. One entry per CDR3 protein results from TCRdb running MiXCR on the 5' RACE reads. The profile shows about 700,000 distinct CDR3 sequences, about 32% of them singletons. This sample stems from a study of blood T cells in healthy people across ages. Germline V gene lookup returns CDR1 GTSNPN and CDR2 SVGIG (reference sequence). With 2 bases removed from V and 5 bases from J, the gap between germline ends came to 15 bases. CDR3 size: 15 residues.

V and J are TRBV30 and TRBJ1-4; D gene uncertain. The sample comprised blood. The TCR comes from a woman aged 80 or older in good health. CDR3 nucleotide sequence: TGTGCCTGGAGTTCTCGGGCAGGCCGAAATGAAAAACTGTTTTTT. Its translation is CAWSSRAGRNEKLFF. The full variable domain, completed using reference TRBV30 and TRBJ1-4, is SQTIHQWPATLVQPVGSPLSLECTVEGTSNPNLYWYRQAAGRGLQLLFYSVGIGQISSEVPQNLSASRPQDRQFILSSKKLLLSDSGFYLCAWSSRAGRNEKLFFGSGTQLSVL.